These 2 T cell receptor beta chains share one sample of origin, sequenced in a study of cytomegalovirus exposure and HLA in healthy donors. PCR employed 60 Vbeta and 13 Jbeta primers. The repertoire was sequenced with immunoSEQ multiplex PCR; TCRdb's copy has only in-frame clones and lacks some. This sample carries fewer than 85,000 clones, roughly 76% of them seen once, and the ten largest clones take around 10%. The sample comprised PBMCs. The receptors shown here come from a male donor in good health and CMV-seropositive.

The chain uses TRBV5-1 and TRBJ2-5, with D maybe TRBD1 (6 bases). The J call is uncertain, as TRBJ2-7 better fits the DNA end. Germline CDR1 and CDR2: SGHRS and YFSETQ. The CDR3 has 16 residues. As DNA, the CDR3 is TGCGCCAGCAGCCTGTCTCAGGCAGGGGTTTCCTACGAGCAGTACTTC. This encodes CASSLSQAGVSYEQYF.

CDR3 sequence reads: CASSTDMNTEAFF. In nucleotides, the CDR3 is TGTGCCAGCAGTACAGATATGAACACTGAAGCTTTCTTT. V gene TRBV6-1 combines with J gene TRBJ1-1, with D unresolved. The germline V and J ends were trimmed by 5 bases and 0 bases, with 7 bases remaining between them. This CDR3 contains 13 residues. Germline V gene lookup returns CDR1 MNHNS and CDR2 SASEGT.